This TCR beta chain was captured in a study of response to subunit inactivated influenza vaccine. Whole-study findings and limits: Authors suggested each seasonal influenza vaccination recruits few new T cells.

Germline V lookup: CDR1 MNHEY, CDR2 SVGAGI. CDR3 size: 16 residues. With V trimmed by 2 bases and J by 2 bases, 6 bases remained unmatched. This clonotype was observed a handful of times. The antigen remains undetermined. MiXCR, run by TCRdb on the RT-PCR reads, gives a single entry per CDR3 protein. The repertoire holds fewer than 600,000 distinct CDR3 sequences, with 6.5% to 8% as singletons. V and J are TRBV6-5 and TRBJ1-1; TRBD1 agrees at 9 bases. The source was PBMCs from blood, collected around 2 years after vaccination. The sequence was obtained from a man between 45 and 75 years old who received an inactivated influenza vaccine. In DNA, the CDR3 is TGTGCCAGCAGTTACACGCCGGACAGGGGCAACACTGAAGCTTTCTTT. Translated, it gives CASSYTPDRGNTEAFF.